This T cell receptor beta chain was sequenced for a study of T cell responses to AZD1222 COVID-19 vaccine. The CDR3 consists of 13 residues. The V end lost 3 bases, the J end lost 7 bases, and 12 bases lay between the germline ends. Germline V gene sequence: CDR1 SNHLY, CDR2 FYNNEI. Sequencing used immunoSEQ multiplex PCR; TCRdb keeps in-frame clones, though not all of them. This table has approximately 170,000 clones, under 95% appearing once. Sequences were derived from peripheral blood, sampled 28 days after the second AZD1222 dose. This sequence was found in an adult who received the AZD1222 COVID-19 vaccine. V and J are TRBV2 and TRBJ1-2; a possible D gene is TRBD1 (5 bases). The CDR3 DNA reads TGTGCCAGCAGTGATGAGGGGATGGGTGGCTACACCTTC. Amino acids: CASSDEGMGGYTF.